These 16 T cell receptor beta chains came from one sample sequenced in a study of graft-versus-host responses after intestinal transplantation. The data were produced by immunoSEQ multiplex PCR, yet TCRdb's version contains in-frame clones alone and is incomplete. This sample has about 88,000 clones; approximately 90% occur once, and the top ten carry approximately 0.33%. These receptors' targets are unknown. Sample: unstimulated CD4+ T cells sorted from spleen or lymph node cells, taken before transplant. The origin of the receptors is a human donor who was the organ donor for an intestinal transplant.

The CDR3 is CAIRTGTSGRGTGELFF. DNA for the CDR3: TGTGCCATCAGAACCGGGACTAGCGGAAGAGGGACCGGGGAGCTGTTTTTT. The rearrangement uses TRBV10-3 and TRBJ2-2, with 11 bases lining up with TRBD2. Unmatched junction bases numbered 11, after V lost 6 bases and J lost 5 bases. Per germline, CDR1 ENHRY and CDR2 SYGVKD. This CDR3 is 17 amino acids long.

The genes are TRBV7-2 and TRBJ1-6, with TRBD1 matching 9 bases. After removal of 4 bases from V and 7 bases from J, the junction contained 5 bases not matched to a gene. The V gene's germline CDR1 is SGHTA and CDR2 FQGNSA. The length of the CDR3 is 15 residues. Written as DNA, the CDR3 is TGTGCCAGCAGCTCCACCGGGACAGGGAATTCACCCCTCCACTTT. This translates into CASSSTGTGNSPLHF.

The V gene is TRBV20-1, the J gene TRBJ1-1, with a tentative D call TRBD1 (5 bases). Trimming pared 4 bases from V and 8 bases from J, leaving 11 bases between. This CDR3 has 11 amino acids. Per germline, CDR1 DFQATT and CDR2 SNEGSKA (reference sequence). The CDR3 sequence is CSAKRDLEAFF. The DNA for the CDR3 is TGCAGTGCTAAGCGGGACTTAGAAGCTTTCTTT.

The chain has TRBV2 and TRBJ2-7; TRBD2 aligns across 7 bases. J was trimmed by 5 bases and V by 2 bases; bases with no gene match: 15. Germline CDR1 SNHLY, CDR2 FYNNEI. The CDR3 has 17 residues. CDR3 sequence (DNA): TGTGCCAGCAGTGAAACCACAAAATGGGGGGGGTTGGACGAGCAGTACTTC. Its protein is CASSETTKWGGLDEQYF.

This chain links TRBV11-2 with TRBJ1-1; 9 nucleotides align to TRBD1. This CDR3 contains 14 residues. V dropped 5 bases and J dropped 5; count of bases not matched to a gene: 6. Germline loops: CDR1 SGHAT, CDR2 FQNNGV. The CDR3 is CASSPTGGWTEAFF. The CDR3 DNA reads TGTGCCAGCAGCCCGACAGGGGGGTGGACTGAAGCTTTCTTT.

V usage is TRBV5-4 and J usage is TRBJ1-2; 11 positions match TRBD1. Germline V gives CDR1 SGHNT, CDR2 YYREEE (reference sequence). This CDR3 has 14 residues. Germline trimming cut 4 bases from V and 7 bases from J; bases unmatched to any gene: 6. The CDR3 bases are TGTGCCAGCAGCCGGACAGGGGGCTATGGTGGCTACACCTTC. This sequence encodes CASSRTGGYGGYTF.

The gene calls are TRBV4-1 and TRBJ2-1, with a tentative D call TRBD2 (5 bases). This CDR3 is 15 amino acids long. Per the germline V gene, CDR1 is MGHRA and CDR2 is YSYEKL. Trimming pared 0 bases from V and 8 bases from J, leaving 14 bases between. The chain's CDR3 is CASSQDHLAWYEQFF. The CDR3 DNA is TGCGCCAGCAGCCAAGATCATCTAGCATGGTATGAGCAGTTCTTC.

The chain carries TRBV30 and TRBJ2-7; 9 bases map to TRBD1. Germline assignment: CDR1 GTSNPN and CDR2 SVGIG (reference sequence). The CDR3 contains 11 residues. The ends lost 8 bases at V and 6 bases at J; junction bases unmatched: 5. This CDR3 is CAAPGQGEQYF. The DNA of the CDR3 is TGTGCCGCCCCGGGACAGGGCGAGCAGTACTTC.

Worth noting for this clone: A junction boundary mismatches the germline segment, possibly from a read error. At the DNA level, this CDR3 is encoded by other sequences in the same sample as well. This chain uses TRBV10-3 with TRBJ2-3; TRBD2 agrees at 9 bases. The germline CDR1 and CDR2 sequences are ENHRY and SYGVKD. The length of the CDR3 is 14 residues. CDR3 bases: TGTGCCATCAGGCTAGCGGGGAACACAGATACACAGTATTTT. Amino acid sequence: CAIRLAGNTDTQYF.

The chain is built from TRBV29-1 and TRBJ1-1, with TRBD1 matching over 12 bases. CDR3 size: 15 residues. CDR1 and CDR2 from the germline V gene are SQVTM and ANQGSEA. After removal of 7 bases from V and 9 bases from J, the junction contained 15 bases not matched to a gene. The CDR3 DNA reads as TGCAGCGCATCGGGACAGGGGGCGATTACCCTTCAAGCTTTCTTT. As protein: CSASGQGAITLQAFF.

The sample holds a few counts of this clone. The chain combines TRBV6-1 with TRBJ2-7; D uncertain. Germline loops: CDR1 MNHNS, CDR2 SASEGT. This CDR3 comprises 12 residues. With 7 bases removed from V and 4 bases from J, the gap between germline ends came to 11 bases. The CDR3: CASTRSLYEQYF. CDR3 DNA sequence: TGTGCCAGCACCAGATCATTATACGAGCAGTACTTC.

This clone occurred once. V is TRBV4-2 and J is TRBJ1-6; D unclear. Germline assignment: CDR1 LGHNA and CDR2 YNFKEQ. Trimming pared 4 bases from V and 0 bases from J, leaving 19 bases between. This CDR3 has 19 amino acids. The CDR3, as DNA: TGTGCCAGCAGCCCCGGCGGACTCAACATGAGCTCCTATAATTCACCCCTCCACTTT. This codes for CASSPGGLNMSSYNSPLHF.

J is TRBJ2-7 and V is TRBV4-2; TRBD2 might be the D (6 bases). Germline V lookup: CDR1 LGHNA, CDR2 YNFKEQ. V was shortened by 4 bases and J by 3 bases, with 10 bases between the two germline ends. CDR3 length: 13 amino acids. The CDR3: CASSRAAGYEQYF. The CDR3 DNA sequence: TGTGCCAGCAGCCGAGCAGCGGGCTACGAGCAGTACTTC.

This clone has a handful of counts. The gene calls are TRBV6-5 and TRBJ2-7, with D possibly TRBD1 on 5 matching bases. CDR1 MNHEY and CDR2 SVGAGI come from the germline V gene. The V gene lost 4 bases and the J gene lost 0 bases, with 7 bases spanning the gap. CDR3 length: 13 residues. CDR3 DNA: TGTGCCAGCAGTTTGCAGGGCTCCTACGAGCAGTACTTC. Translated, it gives CASSLQGSYEQYF.

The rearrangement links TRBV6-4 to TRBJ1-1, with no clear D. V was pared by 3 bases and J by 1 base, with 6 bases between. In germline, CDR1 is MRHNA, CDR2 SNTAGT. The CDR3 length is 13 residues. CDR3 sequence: CASSEQRNTEAFF. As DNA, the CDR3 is TGTGCCAGCAGTGAACAGAGGAACACTGAAGCTTTCTTT.

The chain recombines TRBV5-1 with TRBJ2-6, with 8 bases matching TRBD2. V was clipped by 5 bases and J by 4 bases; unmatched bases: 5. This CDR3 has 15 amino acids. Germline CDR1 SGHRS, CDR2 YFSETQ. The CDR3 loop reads CASRRLALGANVLTF. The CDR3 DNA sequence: TGCGCCAGCAGGAGACTAGCGCTAGGGGCCAACGTCCTGACTTTC.